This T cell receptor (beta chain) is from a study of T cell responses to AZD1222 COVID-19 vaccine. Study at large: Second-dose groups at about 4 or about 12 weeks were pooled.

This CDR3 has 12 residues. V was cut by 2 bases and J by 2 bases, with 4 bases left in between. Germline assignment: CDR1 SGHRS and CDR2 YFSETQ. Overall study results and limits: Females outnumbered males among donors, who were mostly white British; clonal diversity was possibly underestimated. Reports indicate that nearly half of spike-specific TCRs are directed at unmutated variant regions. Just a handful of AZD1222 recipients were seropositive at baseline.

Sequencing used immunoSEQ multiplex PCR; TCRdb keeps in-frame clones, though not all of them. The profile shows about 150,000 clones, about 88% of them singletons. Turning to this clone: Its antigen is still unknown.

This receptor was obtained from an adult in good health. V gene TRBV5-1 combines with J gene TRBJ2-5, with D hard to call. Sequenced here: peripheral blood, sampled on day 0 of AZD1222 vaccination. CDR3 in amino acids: CASSFQQETQYF. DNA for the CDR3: TGCGCCAGCAGCTTCCAGCAAGAGACCCAGTACTTC.